Listed here are 8 T cell receptor beta chains from one sample, sequenced in a study of blood T cell repertoires in COVID-19. Data came from immunoSEQ multiplex PCR; TCRdb stores just in-frame clones and leaves some out. The table records fewer than 200,000 clones, 70% to 90% of them present only once. Sequencing was performed on peripheral blood. The receptor source for this set is a man aged 55 to 70 who had recovered from COVID-19.

V and J are TRBV5-8 and TRBJ1-1; D unresolved. V was trimmed by 2 bases and J by 3 bases, leaving 14 bases between them. Germline CDR1 and CDR2: SGHTS and YDEGEE. CDR3 length: 15 amino acids. The CDR3 here is CASSFDKPPDTEAFF. CDR3 nucleotides: TGTGCCAGCAGCTTCGACAAACCCCCGGACACTGAAGCTTTCTTT.

This chain joins TRBV7-3 and TRBJ2-2; perhaps TRBD2 as D (7 bases). Trimming removed 4 bases from V and 6 bases from J, with 15 bases in between. This CDR3 is 15 amino acids long. Per germline, CDR1 SGHTA and CDR2 FQGTGA. The CDR3 loop is CASSSSGGRAGELFF. CDR3 nucleotide sequence: TGTGCCAGCAGCTCCTCGGGGGGCAGGGCCGGGGAGCTGTTTTTT.

The chain carries TRBV2 and TRBJ1-6; 8 nucleotides line up with TRBD1. The V segment lost 5 bases and the J segment 2 bases; nucleotides outside the gene matches: 2. CDR1 and CDR2 from the germline V gene are SNHLY and FYNNEI. This CDR3 has 15 amino acids. The CDR3: CASSQGATYNSPLHF. The CDR3 DNA sequence: TGTGCCAGCAGTCAGGGGGCTACCTATAATTCACCCCTCCACTTT. Full variable domain (outside the CDR3, taken from reference TRBV2 and TRBJ1-6): EPEVTQTPSHQVTQMGQEVILRCVPISNHLYFYWYRQILGQKVEFLVSFYNNEISEKSEIFDDQFSVERPDGSNFTLKIRSTKLEDSAMYFCASSQGATYNSPLHFGNGTRLTVT.

This clone was found once. This rearrangement joins TRBV6-6 to TRBJ2-1; D may be TRBD1 (6 bases). The CDR3 has 14 amino acids. Germline V gene sequence: CDR1 MNHNY, CDR2 SVGAGI (reference sequence). The V and J ends lost 7 bases and 0 bases respectively, with 10 bases between them. This CDR3 reads CASTQGSSYNEQFF. The CDR3 DNA is TGTGCCAGCACCCAGGGGAGCTCCTACAATGAGCAGTTCTTC.

The J gene is TRBJ2-7, the V gene TRBV14; D gene ambiguous. V gave up 0 bases and J gave up 2 bases, with 14 bases separating them. Germline CDR1 and CDR2: SGHDN and FVKESK. This CDR3 contains 16 residues. The CDR3 nucleotides read TGTGCCAGCAGCCAAGAATTAAGCCCTGGGCCCTACGAGCAGTACTTC. Protein product: CASSQELSPGPYEQYF.

This clone was recorded a few times. The V and J genes are TRBV7-2 and TRBJ2-7; 9 positions agree with TRBD2. CDR1 SGHTA and CDR2 FQGNSA come from the germline V gene. Losses at the gene ends were 2 bases for V and 1 base for J; bases not matched to a gene: 3. The CDR3 spans 15 residues. The CDR3 loop reads CASSLPAGGSYEQYF. The CDR3 bases are TGTGCCAGCAGCTTACCGGCGGGGGGGTCCTACGAGCAGTACTTC.

The chain employs TRBV9 and TRBJ2-5; 8 bases fit TRBD1. J lost 0 bases, V lost 4 bases, and 5 bases had no gene match. CDR3 length: 15 amino acids. Germline lookup yields CDR1 SGDLS and CDR2 YYNGEE. The CDR3 DNA is TGTGCCAGCAGCTCCACAGGGGGACACCAAGAGACCCAGTACTTC. Translating gives CASSSTGGHQETQYF. The variable domain in full, with the rest retrieved from reference TRBV9 and TRBJ2-5, is DSGVTQTPKHLITATGQRVTLRCSPRSGDLSVYWYQQSLDQGLQFLIQYYNGEERAKGNILERFSAQQFPDLHSELNLSSLELGDSALYFCASSSTGGHQETQYFGPGTRLLVL.

This sequence joins TRBV7-2 and TRBJ2-7, with TRBD1 as a possible D gene (6 bases). This CDR3 region has 14 residues. Per germline, CDR1 SGHTA and CDR2 FQGNSA. V was clipped by 5 bases and J by 4 bases, with 15 bases between them. The CDR3 DNA follows: TGTGCCAGCAGCCCCAAGGGGGTCTCGTACGAGCAGTACTTC. This codes for CASSPKGVSYEQYF.